Listed here are 23 T cell receptor beta chains from one sample, sequenced in a study of CD8+ T cells in alopecia areata (dated by TCRdb to the late 2010s). The meaning of the sample's time point label: baseline before oral tofacitinib. Library generation was performed with the immunoSEQ multiplex PCR assay. For TCR sequencing, RNA was extracted from every sample and reverse transcribed into cDNA to serve as template. The source is immuneACCESS, and TCRdb retained only in-frame sequences with V and J called. Part of the clones is not carried over; for the studies checked, unresolved V genes explain less than half of this, and the remainder is unexplained. This sample comprises some 170,000 clones, 50% to 75% of them detected only once. Clones ranked in the top ten supply over 12% of the sample. The sequences come from CD4+ T cells sorted from blood, collected at week 0. The receptors were sampled from a human donor with alopecia areata.

The V gene is TRBV29-1, the J gene TRBJ2-5; no reliable D call. CDR3 length: 14 residues. Trimming removed 3 bases from V and 1 base from J, with 12 bases in between. Germline CDR1 SQVTM, CDR2 ANQGSEA. The CDR3 nucleotides are TGCAGCGTTGACAGACTGCTAGTCCAAGAGACCCAGTACTTC. It codes for CSVDRLLVQETQYF.

The rearrangement links TRBV30 to TRBJ2-1; D gene uncertain. The CDR3 spans 14 residues. Germline CDR1 is GTSNPN and CDR2 is SVGIG (reference sequence). V was shortened by 5 bases and J by 2 bases, with 13 bases between the two germline ends. CDR3 sequence (DNA): TGTGCCTGGGAGAGCCCTAACACCTACAATGAGCAGTTCTTC. Protein: CAWESPNTYNEQFF.

This clone came up a few times. The chain recombines TRBV29-1 with TRBJ1-5; TRBD1 matches 9 bases. CDR3 length: 13 residues. CDR1 is SQVTM, CDR2 ANQGSEA, per germline. J lost 5 bases, V lost 6 bases, and 5 bases had no gene match. The CDR3 DNA reads TGCAGCGTAGGACAGGGGATCGATCAGCCCCAGCATTTT. Translated, it gives CSVGQGIDQPQHF.

The chain links TRBV29-1 to TRBJ1-1; D remains unclear. Trimming removed 0 bases from V and 1 base from J, with 6 bases in between. Germline V lookup: CDR1 SQVTM, CDR2 ANQGSEA. The CDR3 runs to 13 residues. CDR3 residues: CSVEEGQNTEAFF. CDR3 in DNA: TGCAGCGTTGAAGAGGGTCAGAACACTGAAGCTTTCTTT.

The V call is TRBV14, the J call TRBJ2-1; 9 bases match TRBD1. Germline trimming cut 2 bases from V and 5 bases from J; bases unmatched to any gene: 4. Germline V gene data show CDR1 as SGHDN and CDR2 as FVKESK. The CDR3 totals 15 residues. The CDR3 DNA reads as TGTGCCAGCAGCCAATGGACAGGGGAAAACAATGAGCAGTTCTTC. Translating it yields CASSQWTGENNEQFF.

In regard to this clone: Other DNA sequences of this sample code for an identical CDR3. The chain carries TRBV6-5 and TRBJ1-2, with 7 bases identical to TRBD1. The CDR3 contains 12 residues. CDR1 and CDR2 from the germline V gene are MNHEY and SVGAGI. V lost 6 bases and J lost 4; bases outside the gene matches: 2. The CDR3 region has the DNA TGTGCCAGCAGCTCAGGGGGCTATGGCTACACCTTC. It yields the protein CASSSGGYGYTF.

The sample holds a few counts of this clone. The genes are TRBV29-1 and TRBJ1-2; TRBD1 matches at 9 bases. CDR3 length equals 14 residues. Germline lookup yields CDR1 SQVTM and CDR2 ANQGSEA. V lost 4 bases and J lost 4; bases outside the gene matches: 7. This CDR3 is CSVVTGQGAYGYTF. As DNA, the CDR3 is TGCAGCGTTGTAACGGGACAGGGTGCCTATGGCTACACCTTC.

Comment on this clone: This specimen includes other DNA sequences encoding the same CDR3. The rearrangement links TRBV29-1 to TRBJ2-5, with TRBD2 identical over 7 bases. Germline values: CDR1 SQVTM, CDR2 ANQGSEA. The J segment lost 5 bases and the V segment lost 6 bases, leaving 6 bases of the junction unmatched. The CDR3 length is 12 residues. This CDR3 reads CSVGGREETQYF. In DNA, the CDR3 is TGCAGCGTCGGCGGGCGGGAGGAGACCCAGTACTTC.

The rearrangement uses TRBV19 and TRBJ2-1; D gene ambiguous. The V gene's germline CDR1 is LNHDA and CDR2 SQIVND (reference sequence). The V end was cut by 3 bases, the J end by 6 bases, with 6 bases between. The CDR3 extends over 12 amino acids. The CDR3 bases are TGTGCCAGTAGTATGTTAGCCAATGAGCAGTTCTTC. It translates to CASSMLANEQFF.

The chain recombines TRBV29-1 with TRBJ1-1; D not certain. V gave up 4 bases and J gave up 3 bases, with 15 bases separating them. This CDR3 comprises 14 residues. From germline, CDR1 is SQVTM and CDR2 ANQGSEA. The CDR3 loop reads CSVVAMLGDTEAFF. CDR3 sequence (DNA): TGCAGCGTTGTTGCTATGTTAGGAGACACTGAAGCTTTCTTT.

In this sample, this clone turned up a few times. V gene TRBV30 combines with J gene TRBJ2-3, with D perhaps assigned TRBD1 or TRBD2 (5 bases each). Germline-derived CDR1 and CDR2 are GTSNPN and SVGIG (reference sequence). V lost 6 bases and J lost 0, with 16 bases in between. CDR3 length: 15 residues. CDR3 bases: TGTGCCTGTAATCGGGGCCCTATTAGCACAGATACGCAGTATTTT. Amino acid sequence: CACNRGPISTDTQYF.

J is TRBJ2-7 and V is TRBV6-1; D perhaps matches TRBD1 (6 bases). This CDR3 is built from 13 residues. V dropped 8 bases and J dropped 1 base, with 12 bases sitting between them. CDR1 MNHNS and CDR2 SASEGT come from the germline V gene. The CDR3 DNA reads TGTGCCAGCCTGCAGGGGCAGTCCTACGAGCAGTACTTC. It codes for CASLQGQSYEQYF.

J is TRBJ2-7 and V is TRBV30; TRBD1 matches at 7 bases. Germline assignment: CDR1 GTSNPN and CDR2 SVGIG (reference sequence). The CDR3 is made up of 14 amino acids. J was trimmed by 4 bases and V by 1 base; bases with no gene match: 7. CDR3 nucleotide sequence: TGTGCCTGGAGTGCGACAGGGTTATCTTACGAGCAGTACTTC. Protein sequence: CAWSATGLSYEQYF.

This rearrangement joins TRBV4-1 to TRBJ2-7; D perhaps matches TRBD1 (6 bases). The CDR3 spans 14 residues. V was trimmed by 4 bases and J by 4 bases, leaving 14 bases between them. Germline V gene data show CDR1 as MGHRA and CDR2 as YSYEKL. CDR3 in amino acids: CASSRNKQGYEQYF. CDR3 bases: TGCGCCAGCAGCCGCAATAAGCAGGGGTACGAGCAGTACTTC.

The chain combines TRBV27 with TRBJ1-1; no clear D gene. The V end lost 10 bases, the J end lost 0 bases, and 12 bases lay between the germline ends. This CDR3 has 13 amino acids. CDR1 and CDR2 (germline): MNHEY, SMNVEV (reference sequence). The CDR3 region is CATAGRMNTEAFF. In DNA, the CDR3 is TGTGCCACCGCCGGTCGGATGAACACTGAAGCTTTCTTT.

This chain joins TRBV15 and TRBJ1-2; D gene unclear. CDR3 length: 13 amino acids. The V end was cut by 2 bases, the J end by 8 bases, with 12 bases between. Germline V gene lookup returns CDR1 LNHNV and CDR2 YYDKDF (reference sequence). The CDR3, as DNA: TGTGCCACCAGCAGAATGGCCTCGGGAGGCTACACCTTC. Translation gives CATSRMASGGYTF.

The rearrangement uses TRBV5-1 and TRBJ2-7; D remains ambiguous. CDR1 SGHRS and CDR2 YFSETQ come from the germline V gene. This CDR3 has 11 amino acids. The V end lost 4 bases, the J end lost 5 bases, and 7 bases lay between the germline ends. CDR3 residues: CASSTAHEQYF. The CDR3 DNA reads as TGCGCCAGCAGCACCGCCCACGAGCAGTACTTC.

This chain uses TRBV5-1 with TRBJ2-5; a weak D match, TRBD2 (5 bases). CDR3 size: 15 residues. V dropped 0 bases and J dropped 4 bases, with 13 bases sitting between them. The germline V gene encodes CDR1 SGHRS and CDR2 YFSETQ. The CDR3 region is CASSLEVGGGETQYF. As DNA, the CDR3 is TGCGCCAGCAGCTTGGAGGTCGGCGGAGGAGAGACCCAGTACTTC.

The chain is built from TRBV14 and TRBJ2-1; no clear D gene. The CDR3 covers 11 residues. With 2 bases removed from V and 6 bases from J, the gap between germline ends came to 2 bases. The germline V gene has CDR1 SGHDN and CDR2 FVKESK. CDR3 sequence reads: CASSQINEQFF. CDR3 sequence (DNA): TGTGCCAGCAGCCAAATCAATGAGCAGTTCTTC. The full variable domain, with the rest looked up from reference TRBV14 and TRBJ2-1, is EAGVTQFPSHSVIEKGQTVTLRCDPISGHDNLYWYRRVMGKEIKFLLHFVKESKQDESGMPNNRFLAERTGGTYSTLKVQPAELEDSGVYFCASSQINEQFFGPGTRLTVL.

Turning to this clone: The same CDR3 can be traced to other DNA sequences in this sample. The chain couples TRBV7-9 to TRBJ1-2; 7 nucleotides line up with TRBD1. The CDR3 runs 13 residues. Germline CDR1 and CDR2: SEHNR and FQNEAQ (reference sequence). J lost 4 bases, V lost 5 bases, and 4 bases had no gene match. Written as DNA, the CDR3 is TGTGCCAGCAGCACACCAGGGGGCTATGGCTACACCTTC. It codes for CASSTPGGYGYTF.

The V and J genes are TRBV7-2 and TRBJ2-7; D not resolved. Looked up from germline, CDR1 is SGHTA and CDR2 is FQGNSA. V shed 3 bases and J shed 4 bases, with 10 bases lying between them. The CDR3 extends over 13 amino acids. The CDR3 bases are TGTGCCAGCAGCTTGGCGAGAATATACGAGCAGTACTTC. This sequence encodes CASSLARIYEQYF.

The rearrangement uses TRBV4-2 and TRBJ1-1; the D gene is possibly TRBD1 (5 bases). CDR3 size: 14 residues. V was cut by 0 bases and J by 1 base, with 6 bases left in between. Germline V gene data show CDR1 as LGHNA and CDR2 as YNFKEQ. The CDR3 reads CASSQDRGNTEAFF. The CDR3 bases are TGTGCCAGCAGCCAAGATAGGGGGAACACTGAAGCTTTCTTT.

This clone showed up just a few times. This sample also contains other DNA sequences that code for the same CDR3. The V call is TRBV5-1, the J call TRBJ2-2; D ambiguous. The V and J ends lost 0 bases and 2 bases respectively, with 5 bases between them. CDR1 is SGHRS and CDR2 is YFSETQ in the germline V gene. This CDR3 is 14 amino acids long. As DNA, the CDR3 is TGCGCCAGCAGCTTGGGACCCAACACCGGGGAGCTGTTTTTT. Its translation: CASSLGPNTGELFF.